A selection of T cell receptor beta chains follows, all from one sample in a study of post-analysis software for immune sequencing data. TCRdb re-analysed the PCR reads in MiXCR, keeping a single row per CDR3 protein. The repertoire holds some 260,000 distinct CDR3 sequences, 30% to 45% seen once, with around 4.8% in the top ten. Material for sequencing was blood. These receptor sequences come from a girl aged 10 to 17 with multiple sclerosis. The CDR3 runs from the conserved cysteine through the conserved F or W. D genes are given only for firm matches. Only some rows state a clone size, as once, few, many or a class for expanded clones.

size	V	J	D	CDR3	DNA
many	TRBV11-2	TRBJ2-1	TRBD2	CASSPLGLAGASSEQFF	TGTGCCAGCAGCCCCTTAGGACTAGCGGGGGCCTCCAGTGAGCAGTTCTTC
-	TRBV2	TRBJ2-6	-	CASSDFHSGANVLTF	TGTGCCAGCAGTGATTTCCACTCTGGGGCCAACGTCCTGACTTTC
few	TRBV5-6	TRBJ1-1	-	CASSLFGTPAGRAFF	TGTGCCAGCAGCTTGTTCGGGACTCCTGCAGGGCGAGCTTTCTTT
many	TRBV7-2	TRBJ1-4	-	CASSLGGGTTEKLFF	TGTGCCAGCAGCTTAGGGGGGGGGACTACTGAAAAACTGTTTTTT
few	TRBV6-1	TRBJ2-5	-	CASSEPVSRGQYF	TGTGCCAGCAGTGAACCGGTGTCCCGCGGGCAGTACTTC
few	TRBV6-5	TRBJ2-7	-	CASSQGGGPYEQYF	TGTGCCAGCAGCCAAGGGGGAGGGCCCTACGAGCAGTACTTC
-	TRBV21-1	TRBJ1-2	-	CASSRKWGQGADGYTF	-
many	TRBV5-1	TRBJ2-5	-	CASSRQGTQETQYF	TGCGCCAGCAGCCGTCAGGGGACCCAAGAGACCCAGTACTTC
-	TRBV4-1	TRBJ2-5	TRBD2	CASSQETSGRGETQYF	TGCGCCAGCAGCCAAGAAACTAGCGGGAGGGGAGAGACCCAGTACTTC
-	TRBV7-9	TRBJ1-1	-	CASSPEAEAFF	TGTGCCAGCAGCCCGGAGGCTGAAGCTTTCTTT
few	TRBV6-6	TRBJ2-5	-	CASSYWDYQKRETQYF	TGTGCCAGCAGTTACTGGGATTATCAGAAAAGAGAGACCCAGTACTTC
-	TRBV10-3	TRBJ1-1	TRBD1	CAISKRQGTEAFF	TGTGCCATCAGTAAGCGACAGGGCACTGAAGCTTTCTTT
-	TRBV5-1	TRBJ1-3	-	CASSSDRQASGNTIYF	TGCGCCAGCAGCTCCGACAGACAGGCTTCTGGAAACACCATATATTTT
many	TRBV12-3/TRBV12-4	TRBJ2-1	-	CAGGLANYNEQFF	TGTGCCGGAGGGCTAGCGAATTACAATGAGCAGTTCTTC
-	TRBV5-1	TRBJ2-1	-	CASSPPGAGSYNEQFF	TGCGCCAGCAGCCCTCCCGGGGCGGGATCCTACAATGAGCAGTTCTTC
-	TRBV20-1	TRBJ1-3	-	CSAIEGRAGNTIYF	TGCAGTGCTATCGAGGGTAGGGCAGGAAACACCATATATTTT
few	TRBV7-2	TRBJ2-3	TRBD2	CASVKREKTGTQYF	TGTGCCAGCGTAAAGCGGGAGAAGACAGGTACGCAGTATTTT
many	TRBV6-1	TRBJ2-1	TRBD2	CASSEYGSGSSYNEQFF	TGTGCCAGCAGTGAATACGGTAGCGGGTCATCCTACAATGAGCAGTTCTTC
many	TRBV7-3	TRBJ1-2	-	CASSSDGPNYGYTF	TGTGCCAGCAGCTCGGACGGTCCTAACTATGGCTACACCTTC
-	TRBV14	TRBJ1-2	-	CASSQAGGLGYTF	TGTGCCAGCAGCCAAGCCGGGGGTTTAGGCTACACCTTC
few	TRBV3-1	TRBJ1-1	TRBD1	CASSSVTATGGTEAFF	TGTGCCAGCAGCTCAGTTACCGCGACAGGGGGCACTGAAGCTTTCTTT
-	TRBV4-1	TRBJ2-5	-	CASSQEGGARETQYF	TGCGCCAGCAGCCAAGAGGGGGGCGCGAGAGAGACCCAGTACTTC